The 32 T cell receptor beta chains reported below all come from one sample, sequenced in a study of blood T cell repertoires in COVID-19. The repertoire was sequenced with immunoSEQ multiplex PCR; TCRdb's copy has only in-frame clones and lacks some. The sample has roughly 220,000 clones, around nine tenths seen once. Material: PBMCs or T cells enriched from blood (not recorded which). These receptors were collected from a woman between 45 and 65 years old with acute COVID-19.

The chain links TRBV5-1 to TRBJ2-7; TRBD1 agrees at 7 bases. Germline CDR1 and CDR2: SGHRS and YFSETQ. V lost 4 bases and J lost 3; bases outside the gene matches: 16. The CDR3 runs to 17 residues. This chain's CDR3 is CASSLHPHRGKGYEQYF. CDR3 DNA sequence: TGCGCCAGCAGCCTACACCCACACAGGGGAAAGGGCTACGAGCAGTACTTC.

This chain joins TRBV7-9 and TRBJ1-2; the D gene is possibly TRBD1 (5 bases). The length of the CDR3 is 13 residues. The germline V gene has CDR1 SEHNR and CDR2 FQNEAQ (reference sequence). The V gene lost 3 bases and the J gene lost 7 bases, with 12 bases spanning the gap. CDR3 residues: CASSFRDLSGYTF. In DNA, the CDR3 is TGTGCCAGCAGCTTTAGGGACTTAAGTGGCTACACCTTC.

V gene TRBV5-6 combines with J gene TRBJ2-1; maybe TRBD1 (5 bases). The V end lost 2 bases, the J end lost 1 base, and 10 bases lay between the germline ends. The CDR3 sequence is 15 residues long. CDR1 and CDR2 (germline): SGHDT, YYEEEE. The CDR3 region is CASSFDSKSYNEQFF. The DNA of the CDR3 is TGTGCCAGCAGCTTTGACAGTAAATCCTACAATGAGCAGTTCTTC.

This chain uses TRBV6-4 with TRBJ1-5; D may be TRBD1 (5 bases). Trimming pared 6 bases from V and 4 bases from J, leaving 10 bases between. Germline V CDR1 and CDR2: MRHNA, SNTAGT. CDR3 size: 13 residues. The CDR3, as DNA: TGTGCCAGCAGCGGGGGGTCTAATCAGCCCCAGCATTTT. Translated: CASSGGSNQPQHF.

The chain couples TRBV5-4 to TRBJ2-1; 15 bases are shared with TRBD2. With V trimmed by 4 bases and J by 3 bases, 8 bases remained unmatched. Per the germline V gene, CDR1 is SGHNT and CDR2 is YYREEE (reference sequence). CDR3 size: 18 residues. The DNA of the CDR3 is TGTGCCAGCAGCCCCCCGGGACTAGCGGGAGGCCTCTACAATGAGCAGTTCTTC. It specifies CASSPPGLAGGLYNEQFF.

This clone was found once. The chain couples TRBV7-9 to TRBJ2-1, with D possibly matching TRBD2 (7 bases). Germline V gene data show CDR1 as SEHNR and CDR2 as FQNEAQ (reference sequence). Trimming took off 0 bases at V and 5 bases at J, with 20 bases between the two ends. CDR3 length: 18 residues. The CDR3 spells CASSLATGLVSNHNEQFF. CDR3 DNA: TGTGCCAGCAGCTTAGCGACAGGACTAGTAAGTAACCACAATGAGCAGTTCTTC.

This chain links TRBV19 with TRBJ2-1, with 7 bases aligning to TRBD2. V dropped 4 bases and J dropped 6; count of bases not matched to a gene: 9. The CDR3 contains 15 residues. Germline V gene data show CDR1 as LNHDA and CDR2 as SQIVND (reference sequence). CDR3 residues: CASSKGRAGGNEQFF. CDR3 in DNA: TGTGCCAGTAGTAAAGGGAGGGCTGGGGGCAATGAGCAGTTCTTC.

The rearrangement joins TRBV3-1 (or the pseudogene TRBV3-2) to TRBJ2-3; 7 bases are shared with TRBD2. The trim removed 1 base at V and 3 bases at J, leaving 19 bases unmatched. The CDR3 has 20 residues. The V gene's germline CDR1 is LGHDT and CDR2 YNNKEL (reference sequence). This CDR3 reads CASSQVVLADNPALTDTQYF. CDR3 DNA sequence: TGTGCCAGCAGCCAAGTGGTGCTAGCGGACAACCCGGCATTAACAGATACGCAGTATTTT.

This sequence joins TRBV4-3 and TRBJ2-1, with 9 bases aligning to TRBD1. Unmatched junction bases numbered 5, after V lost 1 base and J lost 7 bases. Looked up from germline, CDR1 is LGHNA and CDR2 is YSLEER. The CDR3 runs 15 residues. DNA of the CDR3: TGCGCCAGCAGCCAAGGGTCAGGGACAGGGAATGAGCAGTTCTTC. This translates into CASSQGSGTGNEQFF.

This sequence joins TRBV11-2 and TRBJ1-3, with D unclear. The CDR3 sequence is 13 residues long. Germline CDR1 SGHAT, CDR2 FQNNGV. Trimming pared 0 bases from V and 9 bases from J, leaving 9 bases between. The CDR3 DNA is TGTGCCAGCAGCTTAGAGGGGAGTAGCACCATATATTTT. It translates to CASSLEGSSTIYF.

The V call is TRBV27, the J call TRBJ2-7, with 11 bases lining up with TRBD1. The CDR3 runs to 14 residues. Germline CDR1 is MNHEY and CDR2 is SMNVEV (reference sequence). Germline trimming cut 6 bases from V and 4 bases from J; bases unmatched to any gene: 5. The CDR3 region is CASSRDRGSYEQYF. CDR3 bases: TGTGCCAGCAGCAGGGACAGGGGGTCTTACGAGCAGTACTTC.

V and J are TRBV3-1 (or the pseudogene TRBV3-2) and TRBJ1-1, with a tentative D call TRBD1 (6 bases). The ends were cut back, 3 bases at V and 3 bases at J, with 17 bases in the middle. The length of the CDR3 is 16 residues. Germline loops: CDR1 LGHDT, CDR2 YNNKEL (reference sequence). The CDR3 sequence: CASSHPTRRGHTEAFF. The DNA for the CDR3 is TGTGCCAGCAGCCATCCCACCCGCAGGGGTCACACTGAAGCTTTCTTT.

The chain is built from TRBV6-1 and TRBJ2-1; 10 bases agree with TRBD2. There are 18 residues in the CDR3. V lost 6 bases, J lost 3 bases, and 14 bases stayed unmatched. Germline V gene lookup returns CDR1 MNHNS and CDR2 SASEGT. The DNA for the CDR3 is TGTGCCAGCAGGGAATCTTTAGCGGGAGGAAGTCTCTACAATGAGCAGTTCTTC. Its protein is CASRESLAGGSLYNEQFF.

The chain combines TRBV18 with TRBJ2-5; 8 bases are shared with TRBD1. CDR3 length: 15 residues. Germline V lookup: CDR1 KGHSH, CDR2 LQKENI. Trimming at V came to 2 bases and at J to 1 base, leaving 3 bases not matched to a gene. The CDR3 DNA sequence: TGTGCCAGCTCACCAGAACAGGGGGGCCAAGAGACCCAGTACTTC. It codes for CASSPEQGGQETQYF. The full variable domain, completed using reference TRBV18 and TRBJ2-5, is NAGVMQNPRHLVRRRGQEARLRCSPMKGHSHVYWYRQLPEEGLKFMVYLQKENIIDESGMPKERFSAEFPKEGPSILRIQQVVRGDSAAYFCASSPEQGGQETQYFGPGTRLLVL.

In DNA, the CDR3 is TGTGCCAGCAGTCCCCTAGAGATCTATAATTCACCCCTCCACTTT. It translates to CASSPLEIYNSPLHF. This chain links TRBV27 with TRBJ1-6; D gene unclear. Trimming left V 5 bases short and J 3 bases short, with 11 bases between. This CDR3 has 15 residues. Germline CDR1 reads MNHEY; CDR2 reads SMNVEV (reference sequence).

This chain links TRBV14 with TRBJ1-2; 7 bases fit TRBD1. The V gene end was trimmed by 5 bases and the J gene end by 4 bases; junction bases not matched to a gene: 7. Germline values: CDR1 SGHDN, CDR2 FVKESK. This CDR3 comprises 14 residues. CDR3 amino acids: CASSSRDSLYGYTF. The CDR3 nucleotides read TGTGCCAGCAGCTCCCGGGACAGCCTCTATGGCTACACCTTC.

V and J are TRBV7-9 and TRBJ2-7, with a tentative D call TRBD2 (6 bases). V lost 3 bases and J lost 2, with 11 bases in between. The V gene's germline CDR1 is SEHNR and CDR2 FQNEAQ (reference sequence). The CDR3 contains 14 residues. CDR3 in amino acids: CASSFPGGPYEQYF. In DNA, the CDR3 is TGTGCCAGCAGCTTTCCCGGAGGGCCCTACGAGCAGTACTTC.

For the CDR3, the DNA is TGTGCCAGCTCACCACCGACAGGGATCTATGGCTACACCTTC. Amino acids: CASSPPTGIYGYTF. The rearrangement links TRBV18 to TRBJ1-2, with 7 bases identical to TRBD1. Germline V CDR1 and CDR2: KGHSH, LQKENI. The CDR3 runs 14 residues. The ends lost 0 bases at V and 4 bases at J; junction bases unmatched: 2.

A single count supports this clone. The chain couples TRBV30 to TRBJ2-3; TRBD2 agrees at 9 bases. CDR1 and CDR2 from the germline V gene are GTSNPN and SVGIG (reference sequence). This CDR3 spans 15 amino acids. Germline trimming cut 4 bases from V and 8 bases from J; bases unmatched to any gene: 13. The CDR3 loop is CAWNRAGGPVATQYF. CDR3 nucleotides: TGTGCCTGGAATCGAGCGGGAGGTCCGGTCGCTACGCAGTATTTT.

V and J are TRBV29-1 and TRBJ2-3; TRBD2 agrees at 12 bases. Germline lookup yields CDR1 SQVTM and CDR2 ANQGSEA. V gave up 0 bases and J gave up 2 bases; unmatched junction bases: 6. The CDR3 is made up of 17 amino acids. CDR3: CSVEDITSGRNTDTQYF. DNA for the CDR3: TGCAGCGTTGAAGACATCACTAGCGGGAGGAACACAGATACGCAGTATTTT.

The chain uses TRBV27 and TRBJ1-3; unclear D gene. Per germline, CDR1 MNHEY and CDR2 SMNVEV (reference sequence). Trimming removed 5 bases from V and 7 bases from J, with 12 bases in between. This CDR3 comprises 13 residues. As DNA, the CDR3 is TGTGCCAGCAGTCCACGCGTCGCCAACACCATATATTTT. The encoded protein is CASSPRVANTIYF.

The V call is TRBV7-3, the J call TRBJ2-3; TRBD2 matches at 8 bases. Germline CDR1 and CDR2: SGHTA and FQGTGA. The length of the CDR3 is 18 residues. V was clipped by 0 bases and J by 2 bases; unmatched bases: 10. CDR3 nucleotides: TGTGCCAGCAGCTTAACAAGCAGCGGGAGTCGGTACACAGATACGCAGTATTTT. This translates into CASSLTSSGSRYTDTQYF.

DNA for the CDR3: TGCGCCAGCAGCCTGGACAATCGGAGTGAGCAGTTCTTC. Translating gives CASSLDNRSEQFF. This chain links TRBV5-1 with TRBJ2-1, with TRBD1 as a possible D gene (5 bases). CDR1 is SGHRS and CDR2 is YFSETQ in the germline V gene. CDR3 length: 13 residues. V lost 4 bases, J lost 9 bases, and 14 bases lay in between.

The rearrangement uses TRBV7-5 and TRBJ2-7; the D segment call TRBD2 is taken from the table without a DNA check. TRBV7-5 is described as a pseudogene. CDR3 length equals 16 residues. The CDR3 protein is CARSPFPSGRAYEQYF. The CDR3 DNA follows: TGTGCCAGAAGCCCGTTCCCTAGCGGGAGGGCCTACGAGCAGTACTTC.

The chain couples TRBV12-3 or TRBV12-4 to TRBJ1-1; TRBD1 is a possible D gene (6 bases). Trimming cost V 8 bases and J 0 bases, with 10 bases left between them. This CDR3 is built from 13 residues. The CDR3 is CASGGHLNTEAFF. CDR3 coding DNA: TGTGCCAGCGGGGGACACTTGAACACTGAAGCTTTCTTT.

This rearrangement joins TRBV19 to TRBJ1-2; D is undetermined. This CDR3 comprises 14 residues. The germline V gene has CDR1 LNHDA and CDR2 SQIVND (reference sequence). The ends were cut back, 8 bases at V and 5 bases at J, with 18 bases in the middle. This CDR3 reads CASEETAGLYGYTF. CDR3 sequence (DNA): TGTGCCAGTGAGGAGACCGCCGGTCTTTATGGCTACACCTTC.

The chain combines TRBV5-1 with TRBJ1-1; perhaps TRBD1 as D (6 bases). The V and J ends lost 0 bases and 0 bases respectively, with 30 bases between them. The CDR3 runs 22 residues. Germline lookup yields CDR1 SGHRS and CDR2 YFSETQ. CDR3 sequence (DNA): TGCGCCAGCAGCTTGGCCAGCACCGATCGAGGGGGTTCAACTTTTATGAACACTGAAGCTTTCTTT. It codes for CASSLASTDRGGSTFMNTEAFF. Full variable domain (outside the CDR3, taken from reference TRBV5-1 and TRBJ1-1): KAGVTQTPRYLIKTRGQQVTLSCSPISGHRSVSWYQQTPGQGLQFLFEYFSETQRNKGNFPGRFSGRQFSNSRSEMNVSTLELGDSALYLCASSLASTDRGGSTFMNTEAFFGQGTRLTVV.

In its sample, this clone was seen once. The chain couples TRBV3-1 (or the pseudogene TRBV3-2) to TRBJ1-5; 10 nucleotides align to TRBD1. This CDR3 contains 16 residues. The J segment lost 3 bases and the V segment lost 1 base, leaving 3 bases of the junction unmatched. Looked up from germline, CDR1 is LGHDT and CDR2 is YNNKEL (reference sequence). The CDR3 sequence: CASSQAGTGVNQPQHF. The DNA for the CDR3 is TGTGCCAGCAGCCAAGCCGGGACAGGGGTCAATCAGCCCCAGCATTTT.

This clone was seen a single time. The V and J genes are TRBV20-1 and TRBJ1-1; D might be TRBD1 (6 bases). The germline gives CDR1 DFQATT, CDR2 SNEGSKA (reference sequence). CDR3 length: 11 amino acids. With 4 bases removed from V and 5 bases from J, the gap between germline ends came to 8 bases. The CDR3 nucleotides are TGCAGTGCTAAAGGGGGTACTGAAGCTTTCTTT. This translates into CSAKGGTEAFF.

Concerning this clone: The junction shows a germline mismatch at one end, possibly a read error. The V and J genes are TRBV19 and TRBJ2-7; 8 bases match TRBD1. This CDR3 spans 15 amino acids. Looked up from germline, CDR1 is LNHDA and CDR2 is SQIVND (reference sequence). This CDR3 reads CASSIRGTGLYEQYF. The DNA for the CDR3 is TGTGCCAGCAGTATTCGCGGGACAGGTCTATACGAGCAGTACTTC.

V is TRBV19 and J is TRBJ1-1, with 8 bases that match TRBD1. V lost 6 bases and J lost 3; bases outside the gene matches: 9. The germline gives CDR1 LNHDA, CDR2 SQIVND (reference sequence). The CDR3 spans 15 residues. The CDR3 spells CASRPQGAGYTEAFF. The CDR3 DNA reads TGTGCCAGTAGGCCCCAGGGGGCTGGGTACACTGAAGCTTTCTTT.

This clone was found a few times. The chain combines TRBV7-2 with TRBJ1-4; 9 bases agree with TRBD1. The CDR3 is 15 residues long. Per the germline V gene, CDR1 is SGHTA and CDR2 is FQGNSA. V lost 5 bases, J lost 6 bases, and 7 bases stayed unmatched. This chain's CDR3 is CASSPRDRADEKLFF. In DNA, the CDR3 is TGTGCCAGCAGCCCGAGGGACAGGGCTGATGAAAAACTGTTTTTT.